This T cell receptor (beta chain) is from a study of blood T cell repertoires in COVID-19. On the study more broadly: The cDNA or gDNA used as material had been derived from T cells, B-cell-depleted T cells, or PBMCs.

This clone occurred once. CDR1 is SGHRS, CDR2 YFSETQ, per germline. The CDR3 totals 17 residues. Germline trimming cut 2 bases from V and 4 bases from J; bases unmatched to any gene: 10. Participant-given clinical history determined each cohort assignment. What the recovered Cohort 3 donors had was two negative PCRs, clearance, or symptom resolution. Original processing methods: Estimation of nucleated cell counts was performed using reference gene primer amplification. Only in-frame clones appear in the TCRdb table, and some are missing; sequencing was by immunoSEQ multiplex PCR. V and J calls and clone size are copied from that table; D and trimming were computed from the DNA. This sample yields about 210,000 clones, of which about 81% are seen a single time; around a tenth belongs to the top ten.

The sample taken for sequencing was PBMCs or T cells enriched from blood (not recorded which). The chain links TRBV5-1 to TRBJ2-2, with TRBD2 identical over 8 bases. This TCR came from a man aged 35-49 years who had recovered from COVID-19. CDR3 sequence (DNA): TGCGCCAGCAGCTTCACATCGGGGGGGCCGAGCACCGGGGAGCTGTTTTTT. This sequence encodes CASSFTSGGPSTGELFF.